These 18 T cell receptor beta chains were all obtained from the same sample, sequenced in a study of human CD8 memory T cell subsets. TCR beta libraries were made by UMI-labeled 5' RACE. After re-calling the 5' RACE reads, TCRdb lists one entry per CDR3 protein, DNA absent. The repertoire shows fewer than 7,500 distinct CDR3 sequences; the top ten hold 20% to 25%. The material sequenced was CD8+ T cells from PBMCs. The source of these receptors is a human donor in good health.

The rearrangement links TRBV20-1 to TRBJ2-3; as DNA is missing, the TRBD2 call by TCRdb cannot be tested. The CDR3 spans 15 residues. Germline V gene data show CDR1 as DFQATT and CDR2 as SNEGSKA (reference sequence). The CDR3 sequence: CSAPGTSGDTDTQYF.

This sequence joins TRBV21-1 and TRBJ1-2; the TRBD1 assignment by TCRdb is unverifiable without DNA. TRBV21-1 counts as a pseudogene. The CDR3 runs 17 residues. CDR3 residues: CASSKQWTGRKPYGYTF.

This chain links TRBV7-9 with TRBJ1-6. The CDR3 covers 14 residues. From germline, CDR1 is SEHNR and CDR2 FQNEAQ (reference sequence). This CDR3 reads CASSLWEGDSPLHF.

This rearrangement joins TRBV20-1 to TRBJ1-6; without DNA, the TCRdb call of TRBD1 cannot be checked. The CDR3 runs 13 residues. Germline V gene lookup returns CDR1 DFQATT and CDR2 SNEGSKA (reference sequence). The CDR3 loop reads CSQRDRENSPLHF.

The rearrangement joins TRBV6-5 to TRBJ2-2; with no DNA, the TCRdb D assignment of TRBD1 cannot be verified. Germline loops: CDR1 MNHEY, CDR2 SVGAGI. The CDR3 consists of 14 residues. The CDR3 reads CATGNRGFYGELFF.

This chain's CDR3 is CASSFPEANTGELFF. This chain connects TRBV12-3 or TRBV12-4 to TRBJ2-2; TCRdb's D call, TRBD1, is unchecked because there is no DNA. The CDR3 contains 15 residues.

The chain joins TRBV28 to TRBJ2-7; as DNA is missing, the TRBD1 call by TCRdb cannot be tested. The CDR3 covers 15 residues. Germline V gene lookup returns CDR1 MDHEN and CDR2 SYDVKM. This CDR3 reads CASSSPGERAYEQYF.

The chain employs TRBV7-6 and TRBJ2-3; there is no DNA to check the TCRdb D call of TRBD2. This CDR3 comprises 15 residues. Germline CDR1 SGHVS, CDR2 FNYEAQ. The CDR3 is CASSLRLAGGLTQYF.

V gene TRBV27 combines with J gene TRBJ2-1; with no DNA, the TCRdb D assignment of TRBD2 cannot be verified. CDR3 size: 15 residues. CDR1 and CDR2 from the germline V gene are MNHEY and SMNVEV (reference sequence). The CDR3 here is CASSVAGGSYNEQFF.

The chain joins TRBV7-9 to TRBJ1-2; absent DNA, TCRdb's TRBD1 call cannot be checked. The germline V gene has CDR1 SEHNR and CDR2 FQNEAQ (reference sequence). The length of the CDR3 is 15 residues. CDR3 residues: CASSYPDRGGYGYTF. Together with reference TRBV7-9 and TRBJ1-2, the CDR3 gives the full variable domain: DTGVSQNPRHKITKRGQNVTFRCDPISEHNRLYWYRQTLGQGPEFLTYFQNEAQLEKSRLLSDRFSAERPKGSFSTLEIQRTEQGDSAMYLCASSYPDRGGYGYTFGSGTRLTVV.

The chain employs TRBV20-1 and TRBJ1-1; TCRdb selects TRBD1, and the lack of DNA leaves this call unchecked. CDR3 length: 15 residues. CDR1 and CDR2 (germline): DFQATT, SNEGSKA (reference sequence). The CDR3 protein is CSALQGARLGTEAFF.

CDR3 amino acids: CASSQDVWKREGAYEQYF. The V and J genes are TRBV3-1 and TRBJ2-7; TCRdb returns TRBD2, unconfirmable since there is no DNA. From germline, CDR1 is LGHDT and CDR2 YNNKEL (reference sequence). The CDR3 has 18 residues.

This clonotype is identified as medium-sized from frequency. This chain joins TRBV20-1 and TRBJ1-2; TCRdb returns TRBD1, unconfirmable since there is no DNA. CDR1 and CDR2 from the germline V gene are DFQATT and SNEGSKA (reference sequence). The CDR3 has 17 residues. CDR3 amino acids: CSARDRDRVESLFGYTF.

This chain's CDR3 is CASSVAQRGQSNTGELFF. This chain links TRBV9 with TRBJ2-2; TCRdb picks TRBD1, but there is no DNA to check that call. This CDR3 is built from 18 residues. The germline V gene encodes CDR1 SGDLS and CDR2 YYNGEE.

V is TRBV7-2 and J is TRBJ2-7; TCRdb names TRBD1, which stays unverified in the absence of DNA. Per the germline V gene, CDR1 is SGHTA and CDR2 is FQGNSA. The CDR3 spans 12 residues. CDR3 loop: CASSFQGYEQYF.

The rearrangement links TRBV15 to TRBJ2-7; TCRdb outputs TRBD1, but without DNA this stays unchecked. The germline CDR1 and CDR2 sequences are LNHNV and YYDKDF (reference sequence). The CDR3 sequence is 17 residues long. CDR3 amino acids: CATSRTLDRGGSYEQYF.

The chain recombines TRBV20-1 with TRBJ1-6. From germline, CDR1 is DFQATT and CDR2 SNEGSKA (reference sequence). The CDR3 runs 16 residues. CDR3 sequence reads: CSARGSTSSYNSPLHF.

J is TRBJ2-7 and V is TRBV12-3 or TRBV12-4. CDR3 length equals 13 residues. The CDR3 is CASRLDNSYEQYF.